These T cell receptor beta chains were read from a single sample in a study of long-term antiretroviral therapy in people with HIV. Assay used: immunoSEQ multiplex PCR; TCRdb lists only in-frame clones, some missing. The sample has roughly 20,000 clones; 75% to 95% are singletons. Sequencing was performed on unsorted PBMCs, taken about 4.5 years before starting antiretroviral therapy. These receptors all stem from a woman in her twenties or thirties with HIV. The conserved cysteine and the conserved F or W are not part of the CDR3 here. A D gene is named only where the DNA matches it firmly.

v_call,d_call,j_call,cdr3_aa
TRBV19,.,TRBJ2-7,ASSSFTGARDEQY
TRBV7-2,.,TRBJ1-1,ASSLDRWNTEAF
TRBV4-3,TRBD2,TRBJ2-1,ASSQDSGGFRGEQF
TRBV30,.,TRBJ2-7,AWTPRPGVHEQY
TRBV29-1,TRBD1,TRBJ1-1,SVRTGSPWAEAF
TRBV13,.,TRBJ1-4,ASSGRQPGGEKLF
TRBV6-5,.,TRBJ2-7,ASSYWRGALYEQY
TRBV7-2,TRBD1,TRBJ1-2,ASSLGRWAVSPASGQG
TRBV2,.,TRBJ2-5,ASSEGPETQY
TRBV19,.,TRBJ1-6,ASSMLGTGNSPLH
TRBV7-9,.,TRBJ1-5,ASSSASGTLSNQPQH
TRBV30,TRBD2,TRBJ2-3,ACPRGLAGGYSTDTQY
TRBV7-8,.,TRBJ2-5,ASSLLTRAPAY
TRBV7-6,.,TRBJ1-2,ASSLNRDYGYT
TRBV6-6,TRBD1,TRBJ1-4,ASSYRVQGDEKLF
TRBV4-3,.,TRBJ1-2,ASSPDTGNNYGYT
TRBV19,.,TRBJ1-2,ASSFGEIYGYT
TRBV4-1,TRBD2,TRBJ2-5,ASSTWAGGSETQY
TRBV9,TRBD1,TRBJ2-7,ASSPSGQGDEQY
TRBV27,TRBD1,TRBJ2-7,ASRVGTAQYEQY
TRBV2,TRBD1,TRBJ1-5,ASSEIGRGRQPQH
TRBV30,.,TRBJ1-5,AWSLTGSSQPQH
TRBV18,TRBD2,TRBJ2-3,ASSPGTSGVGTDTQY
TRBV30,.,TRBJ2-7,AWSRQLLPYEQY
TRBV18,TRBD1,TRBJ1-5,ASSLRQGDSNQPQH
TRBV7-9,TRBD1,TRBJ2-7,ASSLRTGVYEQY
TRBV7-9,TRBD1,TRBJ2-7,ASSLVLDRAVEQY
TRBV13,.,TRBJ1-1,ASSTGGRRFYTEAF
TRBV9,.,TRBJ1-3,ASSVEARSSGNTIY
TRBV5-4,TRBD1,TRBJ2-2,ASSWGQGNTGELF
TRBV11-3,.,TRBJ1-3,ASSQNQGSGNTIY
TRBV28,TRBD2,TRBJ2-3,ASSLFGTSGGQTSTDTQY
TRBV7-2,.,TRBJ2-3,ASSLLGSLRTDTQY
TRBV30,.,TRBJ2-3,AWSLGLTDTQY
TRBV7-9,.,TRBJ2-3,ASRKERGAPFTDTQY
TRBV19,TRBD1,TRBJ1-1,ASSIDGQDNTEAF
TRBV4-2,.,TRBJ2-5,ASSHRDSGETQY
TRBV28,TRBD1,TRBJ1-2,ASSLGTPGQATNYGYT
TRBV2,.,TRBJ1-3,ASSDVSFGGNTIY
TRBV6-6,.,TRBJ1-1,ASSYRMNTEAF
TRBV7-8,TRBD2,TRBJ2-7,ASTRSYSGGAGEQY
TRBV7-2,TRBD1,TRBJ1-5,ASSRQGDQPQH
TRBV4-3,TRBD1,TRBJ1-4,ASSHPGQGSEKLF
TRBV10-2,.,TRBJ2-5,ASSGGIGETQY
TRBV5-1,.,TRBJ2-1,ASSLRQQGGYDEQF
TRBV5-4,TRBD1,TRBJ1-1,ASSLSATGVATEAF
TRBV7-2,.,TRBJ1-6,ASSLRFQVRANSPLH
TRBV7-2,.,TRBJ1-1,ASSLPWTEAF
TRBV6-5,.,TRBJ1-6,ASSYSTHSPLH
TRBV18,.,TRBJ1-3,ASSPPVTAALFSSGNTIY
TRBV4-3,TRBD1,TRBJ2-7,ASSQDRGPAEQY
TRBV14,.,TRBJ1-1,ASSHFGQGNTEAF
TRBV27,.,TRBJ2-5,ASSSAWKETQY
TRBV25-1,TRBD2,TRBJ2-5,ASSEKWRGGGETQY